The entry that follows covers one T cell receptor (beta chain) sequence. As yet, its antigen is unknown. This sample stems from a study of cytomegalovirus exposure and HLA in healthy donors. The study, taken as a whole, reports: Cytomegalovirus association was listed for about 150 TCR beta chains.

The PCR made use of 60 Vbeta and 13 Jbeta primers. The table came from immunoSEQ multiplex PCR; TCRdb's copy has only in-frame clones and leaves some out. Of about 76,000 clones in the sample, less than 80% were seen once. Germline loops: CDR1 SGHRS, CDR2 YFSETQ. The CDR3 runs to 15 residues. V shed 3 bases and J 2 bases; nucleotides not matched to a gene: 5. This sequence was found in a man younger than 45 in good health and CMV-seronegative. The V gene is TRBV5-1, the J gene TRBJ2-1, with 7 bases aligning to TRBD2. What was sequenced was PBMCs. Here the CDR3 DNA reads TGCGCCAGCAGCTACGCGGGGGAGACCTACAATGAGCAGTTCTTC. Translation: CASSYAGETYNEQFF.